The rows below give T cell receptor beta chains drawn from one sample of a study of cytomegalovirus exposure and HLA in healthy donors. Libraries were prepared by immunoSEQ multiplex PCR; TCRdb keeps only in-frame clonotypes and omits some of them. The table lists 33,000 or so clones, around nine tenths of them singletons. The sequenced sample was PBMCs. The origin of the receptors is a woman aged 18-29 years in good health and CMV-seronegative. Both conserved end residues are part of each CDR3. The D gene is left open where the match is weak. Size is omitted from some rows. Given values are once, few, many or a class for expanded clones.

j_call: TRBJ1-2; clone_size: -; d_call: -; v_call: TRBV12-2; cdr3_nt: TGTGCAAGTCGGGGGGGACAGGGGGCGAACTATGGCTACACCTTC; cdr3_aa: CASRGGQGANYGYTF
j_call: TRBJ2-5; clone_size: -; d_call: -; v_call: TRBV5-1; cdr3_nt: TGCGCCAGCAGCTTGGTCGGGGATGGGGAAGAGACCCAGTACTTC; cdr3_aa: CASSLVGDGEETQYF
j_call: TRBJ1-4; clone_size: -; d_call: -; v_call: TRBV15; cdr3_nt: TGTGCCACCAGCAGAGCAGGGACAAGAGAAAAACTGTTTTTT; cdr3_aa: CATSRAGTREKLFF
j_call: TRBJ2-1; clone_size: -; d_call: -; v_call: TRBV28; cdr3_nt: TGTGCCAGCAGTTCGATGGGGGGTTACAATGAGCAGTTCTTC; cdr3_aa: CASSSMGGYNEQFF
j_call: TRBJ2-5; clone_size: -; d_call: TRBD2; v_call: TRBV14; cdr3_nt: TGTGCCAGCAGCCAAGATATCCGCGGGAGTGGGGAGACCCAGTACTTC; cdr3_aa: CASSQDIRGSGETQYF
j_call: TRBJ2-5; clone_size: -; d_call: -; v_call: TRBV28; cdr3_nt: TGTGCCAGCAGTTGGGGTCTGAGGACTTGGGCCCAGTACTTC; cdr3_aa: CASSWGLRTWAQYF
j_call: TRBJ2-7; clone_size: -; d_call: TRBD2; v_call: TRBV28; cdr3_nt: TGTGCCAGCAGGGGGGAGGGACTTCCCCACACTTCAATTCCCTACGAGCAGTACTTC; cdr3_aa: CASRGEGLPHTSIPYEQYF
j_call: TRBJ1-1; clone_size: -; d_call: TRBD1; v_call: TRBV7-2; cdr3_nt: TGTGCCAGCAGCTTAACAGGGGGCGCTCCTAGGACTGAAGCTTTCTTT; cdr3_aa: CASSLTGGAPRTEAFF
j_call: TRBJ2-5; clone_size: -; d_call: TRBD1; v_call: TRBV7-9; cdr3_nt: TGTGCCAGCAGCTCGGCCGGACAGGGAGAAGAGACCCAGTACTTC; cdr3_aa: CASSSAGQGEETQYF
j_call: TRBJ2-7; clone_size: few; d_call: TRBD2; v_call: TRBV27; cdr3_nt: TGTGCCAGCAGGCTGAGGAGCGGGGCCAACTCCTACGAGCAGTACTTC; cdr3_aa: CASRLRSGANSYEQYF
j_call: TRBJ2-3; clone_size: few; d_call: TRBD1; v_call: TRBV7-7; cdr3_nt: TGTGCCAGCAGCCAGACAAGGGCGACAGGGCCGAGCACAGATACGCAGTATTTT; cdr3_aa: CASSQTRATGPSTDTQYF